Below are 26 T cell receptor beta chains sequenced from a single sample in a study of STAT5B mutations in CD4+ large granular lymphocyte leukemia. Clones were read by immunoSEQ multiplex PCR, and TCRdb kept only the in-frame ones, dropping some. The sample contains fewer than 45,000 clones, approximately 84% of which appear only once. Sample: CD4+ T cells from blood buffy coats. All receptors derive from a human donor in good health.

The rearrangement uses TRBV7-3 and TRBJ1-4; 8 bases agree with TRBD1. This CDR3 spans 18 amino acids. With 1 base clipped from V and 5 bases from J, the junction kept 12 bases outside the gene matches. Germline CDR1 is SGHTA and CDR2 is FQGTGA. The CDR3 here is CASSLRAAGGPLNEKLFF. CDR3 sequence (DNA): TGTGCCAGCAGCTTAAGAGCCGCAGGGGGCCCATTGAATGAAAAACTGTTTTTT.

This clone was observed a single time. The chain has TRBV10-3 and TRBJ2-3; TRBD2 matches at 7 bases. This CDR3 contains 14 residues. The germline V gene has CDR1 ENHRY and CDR2 SYGVKD. J gave up 5 bases and V 10 bases, and 12 bases lay outside the gene matches. The CDR3 reads CATRPSGRGDTQYF. The CDR3 DNA sequence: TGTGCCACCAGGCCTAGCGGAAGAGGAGATACGCAGTATTTT.

The chain has TRBV5-1 and TRBJ1-2, with TRBD1 matching over 8 bases. This CDR3 has 14 residues. After removal of 0 bases from V and 7 bases from J, the junction contained 5 bases not matched to a gene. CDR1 is SGHRS and CDR2 is YFSETQ in the germline V gene. This CDR3 is CASSLGGQGGGYTF. CDR3 in DNA: TGCGCCAGCAGCTTGGGAGGACAGGGAGGTGGCTACACCTTC.

There are a few counts of this clone. This rearrangement joins TRBV11-2 to TRBJ1-4; the D gene is possibly TRBD1 (5 bases). V was trimmed by 4 bases and J by 2 bases, leaving 11 bases between them. Per the germline V gene, CDR1 is SGHAT and CDR2 is FQNNGV. There are 15 residues in the CDR3. CDR3 loop: CASSSQGDTNEKLFF. CDR3 sequence (DNA): TGTGCCAGCAGCTCCCAGGGTGATACTAATGAAAAACTGTTTTTT. Complete variable domain (other parts from reference TRBV11-2 and TRBJ1-4): EAGVAQSPRYKIIEKRQSVAFWCNPISGHATLYWYQQILGQGPKLLIQFQNNGVVDDSQLPKDRFSAERLKGVDSTLKIQPAKLEDSAVYLCASSSQGDTNEKLFFGSGTQLSVL.

This clone appeared a few times. The chain couples TRBV1 to TRBJ1-5; the table names TRBD1, a call not compared with the DNA. TRBV1 is a recognized pseudogene. CDR3 length: 15 residues. The CDR3 sequence: CTSSQPTGIGQPQHF. The DNA for the CDR3 is TGCACCAGCAGCCAGCCGACAGGGATTGGTCAGCCCCAGCATTTT.

In DNA, the CDR3 is TGTGCCACCAGCATGGAAGGAGAGACCCAGTACTTC. This codes for CATSMEGETQYF. The chain is built from TRBV15 and TRBJ2-5; no definite D call. Germline CDR1 reads LNHNV; CDR2 reads YYDKDF (reference sequence). The CDR3 spans 12 residues. With 4 bases removed from V and 4 bases from J, the gap between germline ends came to 7 bases.

This chain connects TRBV6-1 to TRBJ2-6, with D unresolved. The CDR3 has 15 amino acids. Germline lookup yields CDR1 MNHNS and CDR2 SASEGT. Trimming took 7 bases from V and 0 from J, leaving 10 bases between them. CDR3 loop: CASNGRHSGANVLTF. The CDR3 DNA reads as TGTGCCAGCAACGGACGTCACTCTGGGGCCAACGTCCTGACTTTC.

This CDR3 is CASSLSGETQYF. The CDR3 DNA reads TGTGCCAGCAGCTTATCGGGGGAGACCCAGTACTTC. The chain is built from TRBV11-1 and TRBJ2-5; D is perhaps TRBD2 (5 bases). CDR3 length: 12 residues. Trimming cost V 2 bases and J 5 bases, with 6 bases left between them. Per germline, CDR1 SGHAT and CDR2 FQDESV (reference sequence).

The chain couples TRBV27 to TRBJ1-4; tentative D call: TRBD1 (5 bases). Trimming removed 7 bases from V and 6 bases from J, with 15 bases in between. The CDR3 covers 14 residues. In germline, CDR1 is MNHEY, CDR2 SMNVEV (reference sequence). This chain's CDR3 is CASTVLGGYEKLFF. The DNA of the CDR3 is TGTGCCAGCACCGTACTGGGGGGTTATGAAAAACTGTTTTTT.

The chain links TRBV25-1 to TRBJ1-4, with 8 bases matching TRBD1. J was trimmed by 8 bases and V by 6 bases; bases with no gene match: 11. Germline V CDR1 and CDR2: MGHDK, SYGVNS. The CDR3 contains 15 residues. Here the CDR3 reads CASSVDRGLIEKLFF. CDR3 nucleotides: TGTGCCAGCAGCGTCGACAGGGGCTTAATCGAAAAACTGTTTTTT.

V gene TRBV5-4 combines with J gene TRBJ2-7; TRBD2 might be the D (5 bases). The CDR3 extends over 13 amino acids. The V end was cut by 4 bases, the J end by 5 bases, with 13 bases between. CDR1 and CDR2 (germline): SGHNT, YYREEE (reference sequence). The CDR3 is CASSETSNHEQYF. CDR3 DNA: TGTGCCAGCAGCGAAACTAGTAACCACGAGCAGTACTTC. Full variable domain (missing parts from reference TRBV5-4 and TRBJ2-7): ETGVTQSPTHLIKTRGQQVTLRCSSQSGHNTVSWYQQALGQGPQFIFQYYREEENGRGNFPPRFSGLQFPNYSSELNVNALELDDSALYLCASSETSNHEQYFGPGTRLTVT.

J is TRBJ2-3 and V is TRBV6-5; D unclear. The CDR3 extends over 14 amino acids. The V gene's germline CDR1 is MNHEY and CDR2 SVGAGI. Trimming left V 0 bases short and J 1 base short, with 5 bases between. This chain's CDR3 is CASSYSYRTDTQYF. CDR3 nucleotide sequence: TGTGCCAGCAGTTACTCTTATCGCACAGATACGCAGTATTTT.

This clone was counted a few times. The chain links TRBV10-3 to TRBJ1-5, with TRBD1 matching 9 bases. The CDR3 contains 12 residues. The trim removed 10 bases at V and 7 bases at J, leaving 5 bases unmatched. The germline V gene encodes CDR1 ENHRY and CDR2 SYGVKD. The CDR3 DNA follows: TGTGCCACTCGGACAGGGGAGCAGCCCCAGCATTTT. Its protein product is CATRTGEQPQHF.

This chain links TRBV7-9 with TRBJ2-3; 9 bases are shared with TRBD1. The CDR3 is made up of 16 amino acids. With 6 bases clipped from V and 4 bases from J, the junction kept 11 bases outside the gene matches. Germline CDR1 and CDR2: SEHNR and FQNEAQ (reference sequence). CDR3 residues: CASSRPGQGFSDTQYF. The CDR3 coding sequence is TGTGCCAGCAGTCGACCGGGACAGGGCTTCTCAGATACGCAGTATTTT.

The rearrangement uses TRBV9 and TRBJ1-6; no clear D. V was clipped by 3 bases and J by 8 bases, with 6 bases between them. This CDR3 has 12 amino acids. Germline V lookup: CDR1 SGDLS, CDR2 YYNGEE. The CDR3 coding sequence is TGTGCCAGCAGCGGAGCGGATTCACCCCTCCACTTT. It codes for CASSGADSPLHF.

The chain uses TRBV6-1 and TRBJ2-1, with a weak D call TRBD1 (6 bases). The CDR3 sequence is 15 residues long. V dropped 6 bases and J dropped 4 bases, with 16 bases sitting between them. The germline gives CDR1 MNHNS, CDR2 SASEGT. CDR3 nucleotides: TGTGCCAGCAGAAACAGGGAAGGGGATTACAATGAGCAGTTCTTC. This encodes CASRNREGDYNEQFF.

V and J are TRBV18 and TRBJ1-1; D might be TRBD1 (6 bases). CDR1 is KGHSH and CDR2 is LQKENI in the germline V gene. This CDR3 region has 15 residues. Trimming took off 3 bases at V and 2 bases at J, with 13 bases between the two ends. This CDR3 is CASSPSTGANTEAFF. DNA of the CDR3: TGTGCCAGCTCACCGAGTACGGGGGCAAACACTGAAGCTTTCTTT.

This clone was counted a single time. As DNA, the CDR3 is TGTGCCAGCAGCTTAGTGGGTTACGGATCACCCCTCCACTTT. Encoded protein: CASSLVGYGSPLHF. The chain is built from TRBV7-9 and TRBJ1-6, with D unclear. The CDR3 consists of 14 residues. V gave up 1 base and J gave up 10 bases, with 11 bases separating them. Germline loops: CDR1 SEHNR, CDR2 FQNEAQ (reference sequence).

The rearrangement joins TRBV4-2 to TRBJ2-5; D perhaps matches TRBD1 (5 bases). The germline V gene encodes CDR1 LGHNA and CDR2 YNFKEQ. CDR3 length: 16 amino acids. V was trimmed by 0 bases and J by 3 bases, leaving 14 bases between them. CDR3 sequence (DNA): TGTGCCAGCAGCCAAGATTACAAGGGGATAGAAGAGACCCAGTACTTC. Its protein is CASSQDYKGIEETQYF.

This chain joins TRBV29-1 and TRBJ2-1, with 8 bases fitting TRBD2. Per the germline V gene, CDR1 is SQVTM and CDR2 is ANQGSEA. The length of the CDR3 is 16 residues. V dropped 3 bases and J dropped 6; count of bases not matched to a gene: 13. The CDR3 DNA sequence: TGCAGCGTTGACTGGGGTCCAGCGGGAGCAGTCAATGAGCAGTTCTTC. It is translated as CSVDWGPAGAVNEQFF.

This chain uses TRBV7-6 with TRBJ2-1, with 11 nucleotides matching TRBD2. J was trimmed by 8 bases and V by 2 bases; bases with no gene match: 5. Germline values: CDR1 SGHVS, CDR2 FNYEAQ. This CDR3 comprises 15 residues. The CDR3 region is CASSLLGTSGHEQFF. The CDR3 DNA follows: TGTGCCAGCAGCTTATTGGGGACTAGCGGCCATGAGCAGTTCTTC.

In nucleotides, the CDR3 is TGTGCCAGCAGTGGGACAGGGAGGTCCGGGGAGCTGTTTTTT. Protein: CASSGTGRSGELFF. V is TRBV2 and J is TRBJ2-2, with TRBD1 matching 8 bases. The J segment lost 6 bases and the V segment lost 4 bases, leaving 4 bases of the junction unmatched. CDR1 SNHLY and CDR2 FYNNEI come from the germline V gene. The CDR3 length is 14 residues.

The chain uses TRBV18 and TRBJ1-2; D gene unclear. Germline V gene data show CDR1 as KGHSH and CDR2 as LQKENI. This CDR3 has 14 residues. V gave up 0 bases and J gave up 4 bases, with 9 bases separating them. For the CDR3, the DNA is TGTGCCAGCTCACCACCGTCGGATTTCTATGGCTACACCTTC. This encodes CASSPPSDFYGYTF.

The chain has TRBV19 and TRBJ1-5; D unresolved. The V end lost 5 bases, the J end lost 0 bases, and 11 bases lay between the germline ends. In germline, CDR1 is LNHDA, CDR2 SQIVND (reference sequence). The CDR3 runs 15 residues. CDR3 coding DNA: TGTGCCAGTAGTGGAGTGGCAGATAGCAATCAGCCCCAGCATTTT. This translates into CASSGVADSNQPQHF.

This chain joins TRBV25-1 and TRBJ2-3, with D maybe TRBD2 (6 bases). Germline loops: CDR1 MGHDK, CDR2 SYGVNS. The length of the CDR3 is 14 residues. Trimming cost V 4 bases and J 1 base, with 9 bases left between them. CDR3 sequence (DNA): TGTGCCAGCAGTGCGGACTACCGCACAGATACGCAGTATTTT. Protein: CASSADYRTDTQYF.

The chain combines TRBV7-3 with TRBJ1-5; 8 bases fit TRBD1. V lost 2 bases and J lost 4; bases outside the gene matches: 7. Germline CDR1 SGHTA, CDR2 FQGTGA. The CDR3 covers 16 residues. The CDR3 loop reads CASSLVDRVGNQPQHF. In DNA form, the CDR3 reads TGTGCCAGCAGCTTAGTGGACAGGGTGGGAAATCAGCCCCAGCATTTT.